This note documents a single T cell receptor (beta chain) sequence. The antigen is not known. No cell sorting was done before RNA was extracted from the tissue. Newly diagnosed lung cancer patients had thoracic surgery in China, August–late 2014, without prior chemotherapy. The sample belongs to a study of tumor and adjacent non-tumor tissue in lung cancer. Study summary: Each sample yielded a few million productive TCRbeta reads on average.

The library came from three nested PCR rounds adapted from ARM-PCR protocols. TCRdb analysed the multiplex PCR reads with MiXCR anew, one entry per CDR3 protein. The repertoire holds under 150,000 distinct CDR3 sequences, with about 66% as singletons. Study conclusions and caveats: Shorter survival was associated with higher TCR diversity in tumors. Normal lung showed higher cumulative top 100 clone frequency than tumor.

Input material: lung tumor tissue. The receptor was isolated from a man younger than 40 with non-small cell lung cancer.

The CDR3 sequence is CAIFTGGKLFF. The CDR3 region has the DNA TGTGCCATATTTACCGGAGGAAAACTGTTTTTT. The chain recombines TRBV19 with TRBJ1-4; D remains ambiguous. The ends were cut back, 10 bases at V and 10 bases at J, with 13 bases in the middle. Germline CDR1 reads LNHDA; CDR2 reads SQIVND (reference sequence). The CDR3 length is 11 residues. Drawing the rest from reference TRBV19 and TRBJ1-4, the complete variable domain is DGGITQSPKYLFRKEGQNVTLSCEQNLNHDAMYWYRQDPGQGLRLIYYSQIVNDFQKGDIAEGYSVSREKKESFPLTVTSAQKNPTAFYLCAIFTGGKLFFGSGTQLSVL.